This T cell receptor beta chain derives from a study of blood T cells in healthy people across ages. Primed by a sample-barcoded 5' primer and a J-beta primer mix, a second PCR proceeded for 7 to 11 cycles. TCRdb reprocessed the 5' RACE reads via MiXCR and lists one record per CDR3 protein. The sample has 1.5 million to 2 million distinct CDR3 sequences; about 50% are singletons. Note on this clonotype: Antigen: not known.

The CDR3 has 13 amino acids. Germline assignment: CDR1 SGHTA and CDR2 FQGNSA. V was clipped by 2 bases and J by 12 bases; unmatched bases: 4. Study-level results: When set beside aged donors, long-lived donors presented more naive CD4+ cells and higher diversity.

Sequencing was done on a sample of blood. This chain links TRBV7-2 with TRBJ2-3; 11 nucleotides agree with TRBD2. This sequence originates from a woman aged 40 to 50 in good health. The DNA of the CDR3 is TGTGCCAGCAGCTTACAGGGACTAGCGGATCAGTATTTT. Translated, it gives CASSLQGLADQYF.